A single sample gave rise to the 6 T cell receptor beta chains below, sequenced in a study of blood T cell repertoires in COVID-19. The method was immunoSEQ multiplex PCR; TCRdb's version includes in-frame clones alone and lacks a portion of them. The sample lists 300,000 or so clones; 90% were seen once. The sequenced material came from PBMCs or T cells enriched from blood (not recorded which). Receptors were obtained from a woman in her thirties who had recovered from COVID-19.

The J gene is TRBJ2-2, the V gene TRBV7-6, with D maybe TRBD2 (5 bases). The CDR3 spans 15 residues. The ends were cut back, 3 bases at V and 0 bases at J, with 8 bases in the middle. Germline values: CDR1 SGHVS, CDR2 FNYEAQ. The CDR3, as DNA: TGTGCCAGCAGCTTTAGCGCTACGAACACCGGGGAGCTGTTTTTT. Protein: CASSFSATNTGELFF.

This clone occurred a few times. The chain employs TRBV7-3 and TRBJ2-1; TRBD2 is a possible D gene (6 bases). V was cut by 5 bases and J by 8 bases, with 22 bases left in between. Germline CDR1 and CDR2: SGHTA and FQGTGA. CDR3 length: 16 amino acids. The DNA for the CDR3 is TGTGCCAGCAGCCTAAACCCGGGACTCGAACTGGATGAGCAGTTCTTC. Translating it yields CASSLNPGLELDEQFF.

V and J are TRBV7-3 and TRBJ2-1; D possibly corresponds to TRBD2 (7 bases). This CDR3 region has 15 residues. Looked up from germline, CDR1 is SGHTA and CDR2 is FQGTGA. V lost 0 bases to trimming and J lost 4 bases, with 10 bases between them. CDR3 region: CASSLTGGEYNEQFF. The CDR3 bases are TGTGCCAGCAGCTTAACAGGGGGGGAGTACAATGAGCAGTTCTTC.

At least ten counts were recorded for this clone. The V and J genes are TRBV11-1 and TRBJ1-2; D is uncertain. The CDR3 sequence is 14 residues long. Germline assignment: CDR1 SGHAT and CDR2 FQDESV (reference sequence). V shed 3 bases and J shed 3 bases, with 11 bases lying between them. This chain's CDR3 is CASSLGVGYYGYTF. The CDR3 nucleotides read TGTGCCAGCAGCTTGGGAGTCGGATACTATGGCTACACCTTC. Full variable domain (missing parts from reference TRBV11-1 and TRBJ1-2): EAEVAQSPRYKITEKSQAVAFWCDPISGHATLYWYRQILGQGPELLVQFQDESVVDDSQLPKDRFSAERLKGVDSTLKIQPAELGDSAMYLCASSLGVGYYGYTFGSGTRLTVV.

V and J are TRBV6-5 and TRBJ1-6; D is ambiguous. Trimming left V 2 bases short and J 7 bases short, with 15 bases between. Germline values: CDR1 MNHEY, CDR2 SVGAGI. The CDR3 runs to 16 residues. The CDR3 spells CASSYGSTVSNSPLHF. The CDR3 nucleotides are TGTGCCAGCAGTTACGGATCAACAGTGTCCAATTCACCCCTCCACTTT.

This clone was counted many times. V and J are TRBV7-9 and TRBJ1-6; no clear D. Trimming took 0 bases from V and 11 from J, leaving 8 bases between them. The CDR3 loop spans 13 amino acids. Germline V gene lookup returns CDR1 SEHNR and CDR2 FQNEAQ (reference sequence). CDR3 in DNA: TGTGCCAGCAGCTTAGCGCAGGAGGCACCCCTCCACTTT. The encoded protein is CASSLAQEAPLHF.